This TCR beta chain was obtained from a study of CD4 T cells in relation to SARS-CoV-2 and coronaviruses. Sequencing was performed with immunoSEQ multiplex PCR; in TCRdb, only in-frame clones are kept and a portion is missing. The repertoire has some 40,000 clones, around 82% of them found once; the top ten carry 3.5% to 5.5%. As concerns this clone: The target antigen is unknown.

Naive and memory CD4+ T cells were separated from cryopreserved PBMCs. The sample comprised naive CD4+ T cells from PBMCs, cultured in vitro. Documented subset: naive CD4+ T cells isolated by negative enrichment. The receptor's source is an adult with COVID-19.

Here the CDR3 reads CSVGRQGDEQFF. The CDR3 nucleotides are TGCAGCGTTGGTAGACAGGGGGATGAGCAGTTCTTC. The chain carries TRBV29-1 and TRBJ2-1; 9 bases are a match to TRBD1. Germline CDR1 and CDR2: SQVTM and ANQGSEA. The CDR3 runs to 12 residues. Trimming at V came to 4 bases and at J to 8 bases, leaving 3 bases not matched to a gene.